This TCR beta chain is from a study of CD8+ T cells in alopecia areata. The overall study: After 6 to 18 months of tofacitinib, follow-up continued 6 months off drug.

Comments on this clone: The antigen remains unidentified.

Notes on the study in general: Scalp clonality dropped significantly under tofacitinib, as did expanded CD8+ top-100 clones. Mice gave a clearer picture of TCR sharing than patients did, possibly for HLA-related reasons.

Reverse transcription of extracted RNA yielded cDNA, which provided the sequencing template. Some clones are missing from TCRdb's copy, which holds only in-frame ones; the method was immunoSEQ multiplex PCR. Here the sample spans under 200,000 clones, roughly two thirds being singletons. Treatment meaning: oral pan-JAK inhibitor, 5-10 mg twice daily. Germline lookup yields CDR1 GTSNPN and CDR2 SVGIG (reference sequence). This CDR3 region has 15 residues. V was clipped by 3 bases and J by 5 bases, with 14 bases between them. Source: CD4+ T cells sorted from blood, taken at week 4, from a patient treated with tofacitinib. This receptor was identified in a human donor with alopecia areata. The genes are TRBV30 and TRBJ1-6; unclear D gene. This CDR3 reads CAWRLRGAHNSPLHF. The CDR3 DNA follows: TGTGCCTGGAGACTAAGAGGCGCGCATAATTCACCCCTCCACTTT.